This record covers a single T cell receptor beta chain. The antigen remains undetermined. The record originates from a study of cytomegalovirus exposure and HLA in healthy donors. Study-level findings and limits: Within an earlier analysis, most TCR beta V segments proved productive either about 90% or about 30% of the time.

Germline CDR1 reads SGHVS; CDR2 reads FQNEAQ. The V and J ends lost 6 bases and 0 bases respectively, with 18 bases between them. The CDR3 has 17 residues. The PCR made use of 60 Vbeta and 13 Jbeta primers. Some clones are missing from TCRdb's copy, which holds only in-frame ones; the method was immunoSEQ multiplex PCR. The sample carries around 130,000 clones, around 77% recorded once. The gene calls are TRBV7-8 and TRBJ1-5, with D possibly matching TRBD1 (6 bases). The clonotype originates from a man aged 50-59 years in good health and CMV-seronegative. Sequencing was done on a sample of PBMCs. CDR3 in amino acids: CASSNRAVPNSNQPQHF. The CDR3 DNA sequence: TGTGCCAGCAGTAACAGGGCAGTACCTAATAGCAATCAGCCCCAGCATTTT.